This T cell receptor (beta chain) was observed in a study of T cells in Graves' hyperthyroidism and ophthalmopathy. Points from the study as a whole: Most thyroid-expanded clonotypes above 0.001 were also found in blood. Patients with ophthalmopathy were separated from those with stable hyperthyroidism by a 13 V-J model.

Comments on this clonotype: Its antigen is as yet unknown.

From germline, CDR1 is SGDLS and CDR2 YYNGEE. This CDR3 contains 13 residues. V lost 4 bases and J lost 10, with 12 bases in between. Researchers took RNA transcripts and amplified the TCR beta CDR3 regions from them. The study used the HTBI primer set for a first-round RT-PCR of the TCR CDR3. TCRdb re-called the multiplex PCR reads with MiXCR, one entry per CDR3 protein. The sample holds roughly 500,000 distinct CDR3 sequences, over 35% seen once. The clonotype originates from an adult woman with Graves' disease, either hyperthyroidism or ophthalmopathy (not recorded which). Specimen: peripheral blood or thyroid tissue (not recorded which). This chain uses TRBV9 with TRBJ1-6; no firm D call. CDR3 residues: CASSPQNGSPLHF. CDR3 sequence (DNA): TGTGCCAGCAGCCCACAGAACGGCTCACCCCTCCACTTT. Drawing the rest from reference TRBV9 and TRBJ1-6, the complete variable domain is DSGVTQTPKHLITATGQRVTLRCSPRSGDLSVYWYQQSLDQGLQFLIQYYNGEERAKGNILERFSAQQFPDLHSELNLSSLELGDSALYFCASSPQNGSPLHFGNGTRLTVT.